The 12 T cell receptor beta chains below were found in one sample sequenced in a study of PD-1 blockade in classical Hodgkin lymphoma. With no exception, relapse followed autologous stem cell transplantation in all patients, and brentuximab vedotin exposure varied. TCRdb keeps only in-frame clones here, not all; method: immunoSEQ multiplex PCR. This sample has tens of thousands of clones, with roughly 89% found just once. This sample comprised peripheral blood mononuclear cells (PBMCs), obtained before the second cycle of nivolumab. Source of these receptors: a human donor with classical Hodgkin lymphoma.

In this sample, this clone turned up a few times. The chain uses TRBV10-1 and TRBJ1-1, with D unresolved. Germline V gives CDR1 WNHNN, CDR2 SYGVQD (reference sequence). The CDR3 is 13 amino acids. The CDR3 DNA sequence: TGCGCAAGCCGGGTGGGAATTAACACTGAAGCTTTCTTT. Its translation is CASRVGINTEAFF.

This chain joins TRBV6-1 and TRBJ2-7; D is unclear. V was pared by 3 bases and J by 2 bases, with 11 bases between. CDR1 is MNHNS, CDR2 SASEGT, per germline. The CDR3 sequence is 14 residues long. CDR3 region: CASSDRKSPYEQYF. In nucleotides, the CDR3 is TGTGCCAGCAGTGACAGGAAAAGCCCCTACGAGCAGTACTTC.

V usage is TRBV27 and J usage is TRBJ2-7; 7 nucleotides line up with TRBD1. Looked up from germline, CDR1 is MNHEY and CDR2 is SMNVEV (reference sequence). J gave up 1 base and V 0 bases, and 3 bases lay outside the gene matches. This CDR3 has 15 amino acids. This CDR3 reads CASSLSPGQSYEQYF. DNA for the CDR3: TGTGCCAGCAGTTTATCGCCGGGACAGTCCTACGAGCAGTACTTC.

This clone was detected only a few times. Other DNA sequences within the sample encode an identical CDR3. J is TRBJ1-1 and V is TRBV6-5; D ambiguous. Per germline, CDR1 MNHEY and CDR2 SVGAGI. V shed 5 bases and J shed 1 base, with 5 bases lying between them. This CDR3 is 12 amino acids long. Here the CDR3 reads CASSRRNTEAFF. The CDR3 nucleotides read TGTGCCAGCAGTCGACGGAACACTGAAGCTTTCTTT.

The V gene is TRBV11-2, the J gene TRBJ2-5, with 9 bases identical to TRBD1. V shed 3 bases and J 6 bases; nucleotides not matched to a gene: 8. The CDR3 spans 15 residues. The V gene's germline CDR1 is SGHAT and CDR2 FQNNGV. CDR3 residues: CASSLWDREEKTQYF. CDR3 bases: TGTGCCAGCAGCTTGTGGGACAGGGAAGAGAAGACCCAGTACTTC.

The chain is built from TRBV7-9 and TRBJ1-4; possible D gene TRBD1, 5 bases. This CDR3 is 14 amino acids long. Germline CDR1 and CDR2: SEHNR and FQNEAQ (reference sequence). The V gene lost 4 bases and the J gene lost 8 bases, with 14 bases spanning the gap. The CDR3 protein is CASSSGPIREKLFF. The DNA of the CDR3 is TGTGCCAGCAGCTCGGGACCGATTAGGGAAAAACTGTTTTTT.

Written as DNA, the CDR3 is TGTGCCAGCAGCTTAAGGTTGGCGGGGGGTCGCTCCTACAATGAGCAGTTCTTC. Translated, it gives CASSLRLAGGRSYNEQFF. V is TRBV7-2 and J is TRBJ2-1, with 8 bases fitting TRBD2. The germline V gene has CDR1 SGHTA and CDR2 FQGNSA. V lost 2 bases and J lost 0; bases outside the gene matches: 9. This CDR3 has 18 residues.

The chain is built from TRBV5-1 and TRBJ1-6; 9 bases map to TRBD1. J lost 5 bases, V lost 2 bases, and 2 bases had no gene match. The length of the CDR3 is 15 residues. Germline lookup yields CDR1 SGHRS and CDR2 YFSETQ. For the CDR3, the DNA is TGCGCCAGCAGCTTCTGGACAGGGGATAATTCACCCCTCCACTTT. It yields the protein CASSFWTGDNSPLHF.

The V and J genes are TRBV5-1 and TRBJ2-3; 7 positions agree with TRBD2. V lost 0 bases and J lost 2; bases outside the gene matches: 6. The CDR3 loop spans 16 amino acids. Germline V gene sequence: CDR1 SGHRS, CDR2 YFSETQ. The CDR3 DNA follows: TGCGCCAGCAGCTTGGGAACCCTAGCGGACACAGATACGCAGTATTTT. It translates to CASSLGTLADTDTQYF.

The chain employs TRBV19 and TRBJ1-1, with a possible D match to TRBD1 (5 bases). V gave up 0 bases and J gave up 2 bases, with 10 bases separating them. This CDR3 has 15 residues. CDR1 and CDR2 from the germline V gene are LNHDA and SQIVND (reference sequence). The CDR3 nucleotides are TGTGCCAGTAGTATAGATCCGGGACTTAACACTGAAGCTTTCTTT. It codes for CASSIDPGLNTEAFF.

V is TRBV4-1 and J is TRBJ1-1, with D possibly being TRBD1 (5 bases). Trimming removed 0 bases at V and 8 bases at J, with 16 bases between. The CDR3 runs to 15 residues. Germline CDR1 MGHRA, CDR2 YSYEKL. CDR3 in DNA: TGCGCCAGCAGCCAAGATCGAGGGGTGGAGAGCGAAGCTTTCTTT. Residues: CASSQDRGVESEAFF.

This chain uses TRBV6-1 with TRBJ2-7; either TRBD1 or TRBD2 may fit D (5 bases each). The CDR3 is 17 amino acids. Germline CDR1 reads MNHNS; CDR2 reads SASEGT. The V and J ends lost 3 bases and 7 bases respectively, with 25 bases between them. CDR3 loop: CASSEGPVRDTRREQYF. The CDR3 region has the DNA TGTGCCAGCAGTGAGGGGCCGGTTCGTGATACACGGAGGGAGCAGTACTTC.